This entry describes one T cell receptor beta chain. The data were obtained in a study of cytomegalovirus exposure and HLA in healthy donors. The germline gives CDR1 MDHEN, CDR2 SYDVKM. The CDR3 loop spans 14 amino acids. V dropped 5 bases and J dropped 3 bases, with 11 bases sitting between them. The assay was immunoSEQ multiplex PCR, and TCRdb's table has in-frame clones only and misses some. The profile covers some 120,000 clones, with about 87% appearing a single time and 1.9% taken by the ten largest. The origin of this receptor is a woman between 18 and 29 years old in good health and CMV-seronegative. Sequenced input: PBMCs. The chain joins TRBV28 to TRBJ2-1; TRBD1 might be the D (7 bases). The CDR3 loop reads CASSGGGIYNEQFF. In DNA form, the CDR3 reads TGTGCCAGCAGTGGAGGGGGCATCTACAATGAGCAGTTCTTC.